This T cell receptor beta chain was sequenced during a study of shared clonotypes between healthy human individuals. Study observations and caveats: Specimens sampled were limited to blood, with tissue repertoires likely differing. What naive subsets generally showed was a larger estimated richness than memory subsets showed.

CDR3 length: 16 residues. Germline lookup yields CDR1 MNHEY and CDR2 SMNVEV (reference sequence). V shed 0 bases and J 1 base; nucleotides not matched to a gene: 6. Produced via immunoSEQ multiplex PCR; TCRdb's table is partial and in-frame only. This sample has approximately 1.9 million clones, with 93% found just once. Comments on this clone: What it binds is unknown.

In the naive CD8 group, cells lacked CD45RO and were positively selected for CCR7, so terminally differentiated effector memory CD45RA+ cells were left out. Material: naive CD8+ T cells from PBMCs. This TCR came from a man between 18 and 29 years old in good health. Some clones in this sample may be carry-over from other donors' samples. The chain uses TRBV27 and TRBJ2-7; TRBD2 aligns across 7 bases. CDR3 sequence: CASSLSVGLGSYEQYF. For the CDR3, the DNA is TGTGCCAGCAGTTTATCGGTTGGACTAGGATCCTACGAGCAGTACTTC.